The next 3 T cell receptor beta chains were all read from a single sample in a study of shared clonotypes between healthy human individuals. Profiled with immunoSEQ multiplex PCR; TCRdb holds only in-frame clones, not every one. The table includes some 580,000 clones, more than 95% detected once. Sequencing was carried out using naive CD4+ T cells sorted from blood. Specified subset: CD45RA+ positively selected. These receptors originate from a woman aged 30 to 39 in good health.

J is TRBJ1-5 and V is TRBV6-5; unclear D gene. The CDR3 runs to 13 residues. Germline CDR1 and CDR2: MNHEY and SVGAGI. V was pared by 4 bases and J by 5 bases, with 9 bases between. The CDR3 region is CASSSAGYQPQHF. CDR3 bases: TGTGCCAGCAGTTCTGCGGGATATCAGCCCCAGCATTTT.

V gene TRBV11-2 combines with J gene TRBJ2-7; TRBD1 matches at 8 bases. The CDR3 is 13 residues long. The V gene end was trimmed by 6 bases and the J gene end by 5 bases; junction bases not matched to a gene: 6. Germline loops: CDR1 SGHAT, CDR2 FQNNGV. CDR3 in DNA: TGTGCCAGCAGACCTCAGGGGGCCCACGAGCAGTACTTC. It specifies CASRPQGAHEQYF.

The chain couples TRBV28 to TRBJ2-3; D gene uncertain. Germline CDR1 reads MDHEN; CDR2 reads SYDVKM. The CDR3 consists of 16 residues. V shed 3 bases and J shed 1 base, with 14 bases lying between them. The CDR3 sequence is CASSLTPGRRTDTQYF. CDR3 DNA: TGTGCCAGCAGTTTGACCCCAGGCAGACGCACAGATACGCAGTATTTT.